This T cell receptor beta chain comes out of a study of CD8+ T cells in alopecia areata. Study observations and caveats: Lesional scalp displayed greater clonality than normal scalp, most notably in alopecia totalis/universalis. Among the 100 top clones, expanded CD8+ clones, like scalp clonality, were significantly decreased by tofacitinib. Relative to mice, TCR sharing across patients was less clear, a difference possibly HLA-related.

As concerns this clone: Its antigen is as yet unknown.

Treatment here: oral pan-JAK inhibitor, 5-10 mg twice daily. It was cDNA, reverse transcribed from extracted RNA, that served as the sequencing template. Here immunoSEQ multiplex PCR was the method, and the copy in TCRdb shows in-frame clones only, minus some. In the table there are 150,000 to 200,000 clones, 60% of which are singletons. The CDR3 contains 13 residues. The V end lost 7 bases, the J end lost 4 bases, and 13 bases lay between the germline ends. From germline, CDR1 is SNHLY and CDR2 FYNNEI. The material sequenced was CD4+ T cells sorted from blood, taken at week 24, from a patient treated with tofacitinib. The chain is built from TRBV2 and TRBJ2-5; the D is unclear. This TCR was recovered from a human donor with alopecia areata. CDR3 region: CASTEELPETQYF. The CDR3 DNA reads TGTGCCAGCACCGAAGAGCTTCCAGAGACCCAGTACTTC.